Each of the 15 T cell receptor beta chains below was sequenced from the same sample in a study of immune cell composition in non-small cell lung cancer. The data were produced by immunoSEQ multiplex PCR, yet TCRdb's version contains in-frame clones alone and is incomplete. The repertoire holds 3,000 or so clones, just under 75% seen once, with around 21% in the top ten. The material sequenced was lung tumor tissue. These receptors were taken from a human donor with non-small cell lung cancer.

The chain is built from TRBV28 and TRBJ1-5; 7 bases map to TRBD1. The CDR3 runs to 17 residues. V lost 6 bases to trimming and J lost 0 bases; unmatched junction nucleotides: 11. The V gene's germline CDR1 is MDHEN and CDR2 SYDVKM. CDR3 nucleotide sequence: TGTGCCAGCAGGGCTCAGGACAGGAGATATAGCAATCAGCCCCAGCATTTT. Its translation is CASRAQDRRYSNQPQHF.

This clone was seen only once. The V call is TRBV28, the J call TRBJ1-5; a possible D gene is TRBD1 (6 bases). Per germline, CDR1 MDHEN and CDR2 SYDVKM. The ends were cut back, 2 bases at V and 7 bases at J, with 12 bases in the middle. This CDR3 has 14 residues. CDR3 sequence reads: CASSLVPGEQPQHF. The DNA for the CDR3 is TGTGCCAGCAGTTTAGTTCCAGGGGAACAGCCCCAGCATTTT.

This clone was counted once. V and J are TRBV11-2 and TRBJ1-2, with D hard to call. The CDR3 covers 15 residues. V was shortened by 1 base and J by 4 bases, with 13 bases between the two germline ends. Looked up from germline, CDR1 is SGHAT and CDR2 is FQNNGV. CDR3: CASSLGAAGSYGYTF. Written as DNA, the CDR3 is TGTGCCAGCAGCTTAGGGGCCGCGGGCAGCTATGGCTACACCTTC.

This clone appeared a few times. This chain uses TRBV10-1 with TRBJ1-1; D is uncertain. Trimming cost V 3 bases and J 1 base, with 6 bases left between them. Looked up from germline, CDR1 is WNHNN and CDR2 is SYGVQD (reference sequence). The CDR3 extends over 13 amino acids. CDR3 nucleotide sequence: TGCGCCAGCAGTGACGAGAAGAACACTGAAGCTTTCTTT. As protein: CASSDEKNTEAFF.

The chain couples TRBV29-1 to TRBJ2-3, with TRBD2 matching over 8 bases. The J segment lost 0 bases and the V segment lost 6 bases, leaving 11 bases of the junction unmatched. The CDR3 loop spans 16 amino acids. CDR1 and CDR2 from the germline V gene are SQVTM and ANQGSEA. The CDR3 loop reads CSVPGPTSGSTDTQYF. The CDR3, as DNA: TGCAGCGTCCCGGGTCCCACTAGCGGAAGCACAGATACGCAGTATTTT.

This clone was observed a handful of times. The V and J genes are TRBV30 and TRBJ1-5; 7 bases are a match to TRBD1. CDR3 length: 13 amino acids. The V and J ends lost 5 bases and 6 bases, in that order; junction bases with no gene match: 7. CDR1 and CDR2 from the germline V gene are GTSNPN and SVGIG (reference sequence). Here the CDR3 reads CAWQQGPAQPQHF. The CDR3 DNA sequence: TGTGCCTGGCAACAGGGGCCGGCTCAGCCCCAGCATTTT.

The rearrangement links TRBV5-1 to TRBJ2-6; TRBD1 matches 9 bases. The trim removed 3 bases at V and 1 base at J, leaving 11 bases unmatched. The CDR3 runs 19 residues. The V gene's germline CDR1 is SGHRS and CDR2 YFSETQ. The CDR3 here is CASSSQGASAGSGANVLTF. In DNA, the CDR3 is TGCGCCAGCAGCTCACAGGGGGCGTCGGCAGGATCTGGGGCCAACGTCCTGACTTTC. Supplemented by reference TRBV5-1 and TRBJ2-6, the full variable domain reads KAGVTQTPRYLIKTRGQQVTLSCSPISGHRSVSWYQQTPGQGLQFLFEYFSETQRNKGNFPGRFSGRQFSNSRSEMNVSTLELGDSALYLCASSSQGASAGSGANVLTFGAGSRLTVL.

The J gene is TRBJ2-1, the V gene TRBV6-5, with TRBD2 matching 7 bases. The CDR3 contains 15 residues. CDR1 MNHEY and CDR2 SVGAGI come from the germline V gene. Unmatched junction bases numbered 6, after V lost 4 bases and J lost 3 bases. CDR3 amino acids: CASSSGGLNYNEQFF. In nucleotides, the CDR3 is TGTGCCAGCAGTTCTGGGGGACTAAACTACAATGAGCAGTTCTTC.

The genes are TRBV7-3 and TRBJ2-2; D ambiguous. Germline-derived CDR1 and CDR2 are SGHTA and FQGTGA. Trimming took off 4 bases at V and 4 bases at J, with 13 bases between the two ends. The CDR3 sequence is 15 residues long. This CDR3 reads CASSSASGSTGELFF. As DNA, the CDR3 is TGTGCCAGCAGCTCCGCTTCCGGGTCCACCGGGGAGCTGTTTTTT. Looking up the rest from reference TRBV7-3 and TRBJ2-2 gives the full variable domain: GAGVSQTPSNKVTEKGKYVELRCDPISGHTALYWYRQSLGQGPEFLIYFQGTGAADDSGLPNDRFFAVRPEGSVSTLKIQRTERGDSAVYLCASSSASGSTGELFFGEGSRLTVL.

The V call is TRBV28, the J call TRBJ2-7; D is ambiguous. This CDR3 is 14 amino acids long. The ends were cut back, 2 bases at V and 5 bases at J, with 13 bases in the middle. Germline CDR1 is MDHEN and CDR2 is SYDVKM. The CDR3 sequence: CASSLVGSKHEQYF. CDR3 DNA sequence: TGTGCCAGCAGTTTAGTCGGGTCTAAACACGAGCAGTACTTC.

As regards this clone: A junction boundary mismatches the germline segment, possibly from a read error. This sequence joins TRBV7-7 and TRBJ2-5; no reliable D call. CDR3 length: 13 residues. Germline values: CDR1 SSHAT, CDR2 FNYEAQ (reference sequence). Here the CDR3 DNA reads TGTGCTAGCAGCTTCACTTCCCAAGAGACCCAGTACTTC. It translates to CASSFTSQETQYF.

The chain has TRBV28 and TRBJ1-1; the match to TRBD1 covers 12 bases. This CDR3 has 15 amino acids. V lost 5 bases, J lost 0 bases, and 1 base stayed unmatched. The germline V gene encodes CDR1 MDHEN and CDR2 SYDVKM. As DNA, the CDR3 is TGTGCCAGCAGTGGGACAGGGGGCGTGAACACTGAAGCTTTCTTT. It specifies CASSGTGGVNTEAFF.

The chain uses TRBV4-3 and TRBJ1-5; a possible D gene is TRBD1 (5 bases). Trimming took off 0 bases at V and 2 bases at J, with 8 bases between the two ends. Germline V gene data show CDR1 as LGHNA and CDR2 as YSLEER. This CDR3 region has 15 residues. Written as DNA, the CDR3 is TGCGCCAGCAGCCAAGACAGGGTTGGCAATCAGCCCCAGCATTTT. Its protein product is CASSQDRVGNQPQHF.

The V and J genes are TRBV15 and TRBJ2-1; 8 bases are a match to TRBD2. This CDR3 contains 17 residues. J was trimmed by 0 bases and V by 2 bases; bases with no gene match: 6. Germline V lookup: CDR1 LNHNV, CDR2 YYDKDF (reference sequence). The CDR3: CATSRPSSGSSYNEQFF. The DNA for the CDR3 is TGTGCCACCAGCAGACCGAGCAGCGGGAGCTCCTACAATGAGCAGTTCTTC. The full variable domain, with the rest looked up from reference TRBV15 and TRBJ2-1, is DAMVIQNPRYQVTQFGKPVTLSCSQTLNHNVMYWYQQKSSQAPKLLFHYYDKDFNNEADTPDNFQSRRPNTSFCFLDIRSPGLGDTAMYLCATSRPSSGSSYNEQFFGPGTRLTVL.

This chain joins TRBV2 and TRBJ2-7; TRBD2 aligns across 7 bases. The germline gives CDR1 SNHLY, CDR2 FYNNEI. The CDR3 length is 14 residues. The V gene end was trimmed by 7 bases and the J gene end by 2 bases; junction bases not matched to a gene: 8. The DNA of the CDR3 is TGTGCCAGCAATCCGAGCGGGGTCCCCTACGAGCAGTACTTC. This gives the protein CASNPSGVPYEQYF.